One sample yielded the 2 T cell receptor beta chains listed below, sequenced in a study of T cells in Graves' hyperthyroidism and ophthalmopathy. Template material for amplifying TCR beta CDR3 regions consisted of RNA transcripts. In the first-round RT-PCR of the TCR CDR3, the HTBI primer set was used. TCRdb redid the calling of the multiplex PCR reads with MiXCR, one entry per CDR3 protein. The sample has fewer than 650,000 distinct CDR3 sequences; over 35% are singletons. Sequencing was done on a sample of peripheral blood or thyroid tissue (not recorded which). Every receptor here comes from an adult woman with Graves' disease, either hyperthyroidism or ophthalmopathy (not recorded which).

This chain uses TRBV5-1 with TRBJ1-1; possible D gene TRBD1, 6 bases. The germline V gene encodes CDR1 SGHRS and CDR2 YFSETQ. V lost 4 bases and J 1 base, leaving 11 bases between the germline ends. This CDR3 has 14 residues. For the CDR3, the DNA is TGCGCCAGCAGCGAAGTGACAGGGAACACTGAAGCTTTCTTT. Its translation: CASSEVTGNTEAFF.

The chain couples TRBV20-1 to TRBJ1-2, with D tentatively TRBD1 (5 bases). CDR3 length: 13 amino acids. The V and J ends lost 3 bases and 5 bases respectively, with 13 bases between them. Germline V lookup: CDR1 DFQATT, CDR2 SNEGSKA (reference sequence). CDR3 in DNA: TGCAGTGCTAGCTTGGGACCCGATTATGGCTACACCTTC. Its translation is CSASLGPDYGYTF.